The entry below describes one T cell receptor (beta chain). The sample belongs to a study of shared T cell receptors in the human thymus. The method was immunoSEQ multiplex PCR; TCRdb's version includes in-frame clones alone and lacks a portion of them. The sample shows 700,000 or so clones, 75% to 90% of them seen only once. The CDR3 sequence is 16 residues long. Trimming took 0 bases from V and 1 from J, leaving 12 bases between them. Germline CDR1 LGHNA, CDR2 YSLEER. The same sample was also studied in work on human thymus T cells. This second study notes: Those donating were healthy Finnish infants in corrective surgery for congenital heart defects. Thymus was obtained from resections taken during corrective heart surgery.

The receptor comes from a girl under three years old with a congenital heart defect. The chain is built from TRBV4-3 and TRBJ1-1; TRBD1 might be the D (5 bases). The sample consisted of thymocytes. The CDR3 sequence is CASSQERQWKNTEAFF. CDR3 DNA: TGCGCCAGCAGCCAAGAACGACAGTGGAAGAACACTGAAGCTTTCTTT.